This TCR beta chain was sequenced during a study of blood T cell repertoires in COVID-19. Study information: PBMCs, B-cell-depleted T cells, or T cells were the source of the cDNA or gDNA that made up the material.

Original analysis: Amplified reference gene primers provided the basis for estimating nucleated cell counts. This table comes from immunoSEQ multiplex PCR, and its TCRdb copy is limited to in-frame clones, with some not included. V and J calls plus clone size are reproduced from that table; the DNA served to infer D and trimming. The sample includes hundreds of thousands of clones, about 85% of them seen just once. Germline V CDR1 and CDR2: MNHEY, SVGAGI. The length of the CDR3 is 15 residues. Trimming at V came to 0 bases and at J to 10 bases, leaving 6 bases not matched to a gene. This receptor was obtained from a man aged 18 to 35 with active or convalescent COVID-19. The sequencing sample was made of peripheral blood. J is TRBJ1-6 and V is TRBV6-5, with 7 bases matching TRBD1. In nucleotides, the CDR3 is TGTGCCAGCAGTTACTCAGGGACAGAGGCGTCACCCCTCCACTTT. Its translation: CASSYSGTEASPLHF.